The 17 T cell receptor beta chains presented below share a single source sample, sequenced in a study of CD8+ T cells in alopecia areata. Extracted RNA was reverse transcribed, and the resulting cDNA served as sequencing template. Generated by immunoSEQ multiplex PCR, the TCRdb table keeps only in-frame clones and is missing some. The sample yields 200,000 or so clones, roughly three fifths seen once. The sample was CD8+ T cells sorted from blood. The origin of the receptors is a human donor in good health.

The chain's CDR3 is CASSEVGNEQYF. DNA for the CDR3: TGTGCCAGCAGTGAGGTTGGGAATGAGCAGTACTTC. The J gene is TRBJ2-7, the V gene TRBV2; no clear D. From germline, CDR1 is SNHLY and CDR2 FYNNEI. The CDR3 runs 12 residues. Trimming pared 3 bases from V and 7 bases from J, leaving 10 bases between. Combining the CDR3 with reference TRBV2 and TRBJ2-7 gives the whole variable domain EPEVTQTPSHQVTQMGQEVILRCVPISNHLYFYWYRQILGQKVEFLVSFYNNEISEKSEIFDDQFSVERPDGSNFTLKIRSTKLEDSAMYFCASSEVGNEQYFGPGTRLTVT.

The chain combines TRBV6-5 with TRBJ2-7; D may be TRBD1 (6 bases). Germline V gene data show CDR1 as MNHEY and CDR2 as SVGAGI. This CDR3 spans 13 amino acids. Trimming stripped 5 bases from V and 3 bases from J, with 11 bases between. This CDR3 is CASSNPGVYEQYF. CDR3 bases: TGTGCCAGCAGTAATCCAGGGGTCTACGAGCAGTACTTC.

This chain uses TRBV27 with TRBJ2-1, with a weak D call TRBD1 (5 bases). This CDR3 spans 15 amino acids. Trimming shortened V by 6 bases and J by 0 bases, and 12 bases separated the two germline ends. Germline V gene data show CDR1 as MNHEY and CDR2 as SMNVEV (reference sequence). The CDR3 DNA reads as TGTGCCAGCAGCAACGGACACTCCTCCTACAATGAGCAGTTCTTC. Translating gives CASSNGHSSYNEQFF.

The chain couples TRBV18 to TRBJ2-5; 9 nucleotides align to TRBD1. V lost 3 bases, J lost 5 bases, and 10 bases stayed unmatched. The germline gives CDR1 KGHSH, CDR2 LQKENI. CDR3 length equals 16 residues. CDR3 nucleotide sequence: TGTGCCAGCTCACCGGGACAGGGAGAATCCGGGGAGACCCAGTACTTC. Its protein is CASSPGQGESGETQYF.

CDR3 protein: CASISDYGYTF. CDR3 sequence (DNA): TGTGCCAGTATCTCAGACTATGGCTACACCTTC. The gene calls are TRBV19 and TRBJ1-2; D gene uncertain. The germline gives CDR1 LNHDA, CDR2 SQIVND (reference sequence). Trimming stripped 7 bases from V and 3 bases from J, with 6 bases between. The CDR3 contains 11 residues.

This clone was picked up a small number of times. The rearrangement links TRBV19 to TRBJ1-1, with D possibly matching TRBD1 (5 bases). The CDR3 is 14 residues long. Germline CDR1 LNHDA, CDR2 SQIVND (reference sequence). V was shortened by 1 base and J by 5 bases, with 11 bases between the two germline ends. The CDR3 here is CASSIGPRATEAFF. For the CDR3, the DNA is TGTGCCAGTAGTATAGGCCCCAGGGCGACTGAAGCTTTCTTT. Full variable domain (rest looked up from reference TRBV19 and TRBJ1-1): DGGITQSPKYLFRKEGQNVTLSCEQNLNHDAMYWYRQDPGQGLRLIYYSQIVNDFQKGDIAEGYSVSREKKESFPLTVTSAQKNPTAFYLCASSIGPRATEAFFGQGTRLTVV.

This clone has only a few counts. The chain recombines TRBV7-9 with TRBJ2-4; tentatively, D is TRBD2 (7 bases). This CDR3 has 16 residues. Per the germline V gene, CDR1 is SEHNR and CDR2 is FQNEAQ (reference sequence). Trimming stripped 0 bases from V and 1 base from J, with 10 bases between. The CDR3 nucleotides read TGTGCCAGCAGCTTAGCGGGGGGGCCCGCCAAAAACATTCAGTACTTC. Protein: CASSLAGGPAKNIQYF.

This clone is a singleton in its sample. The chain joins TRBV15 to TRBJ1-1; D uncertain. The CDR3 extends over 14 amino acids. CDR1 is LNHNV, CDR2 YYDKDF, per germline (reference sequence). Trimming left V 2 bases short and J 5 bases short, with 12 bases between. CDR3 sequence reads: CATSRNSDSTEAFF. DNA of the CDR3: TGTGCCACCAGCAGAAATAGTGATAGTACTGAAGCTTTCTTT.

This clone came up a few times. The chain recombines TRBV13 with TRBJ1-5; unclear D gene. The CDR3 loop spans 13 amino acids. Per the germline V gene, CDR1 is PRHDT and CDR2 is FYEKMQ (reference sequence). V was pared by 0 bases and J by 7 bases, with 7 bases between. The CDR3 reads CASSLGLGQPQHF. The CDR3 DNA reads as TGTGCCAGCAGCTTAGGCCTAGGGCAGCCCCAGCATTTT.

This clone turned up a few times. The CDR3 DNA reads TGCGCCAGCAGCCAAGTCCCGGGTGGGGAGCAGTACTTC. This encodes CASSQVPGGEQYF. The V and J genes are TRBV4-1 and TRBJ2-7; D ambiguous. Deletions cut 1 base from V and 7 bases from J, with 11 bases between. Germline V CDR1 and CDR2: MGHRA, YSYEKL. The CDR3 sequence is 13 residues long.

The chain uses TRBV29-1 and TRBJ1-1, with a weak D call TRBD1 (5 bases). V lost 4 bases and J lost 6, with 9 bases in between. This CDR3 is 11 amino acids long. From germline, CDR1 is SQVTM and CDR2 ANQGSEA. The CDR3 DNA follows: TGCAGCGTTGTAGGGGACCCTGAAGCTTTCTTT. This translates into CSVVGDPEAFF. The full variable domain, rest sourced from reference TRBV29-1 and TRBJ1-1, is SAVISQKPSRDICQRGTSLTIQCQVDSQVTMMFWYRQQPGQSLTLIATANQGSEATYESGFVIDKFPISRPNLTFSTLTVSNMSPEDSSIYLCSVVGDPEAFFGQGTRLTVV.

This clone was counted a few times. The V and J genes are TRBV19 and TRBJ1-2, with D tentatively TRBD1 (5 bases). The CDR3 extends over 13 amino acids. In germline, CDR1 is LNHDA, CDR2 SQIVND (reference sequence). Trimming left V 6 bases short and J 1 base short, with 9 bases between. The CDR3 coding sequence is TGTGCCAGTAGGACGGGGGTTAACTATGGCTACACCTTC. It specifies CASRTGVNYGYTF.

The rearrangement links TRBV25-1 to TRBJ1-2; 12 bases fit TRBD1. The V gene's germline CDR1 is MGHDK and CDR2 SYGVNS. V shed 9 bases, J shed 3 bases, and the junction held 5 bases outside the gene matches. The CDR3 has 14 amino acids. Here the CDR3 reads CASWGQGAHYGYTF. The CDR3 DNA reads TGTGCCAGTTGGGGACAGGGGGCTCACTATGGCTACACCTTC.

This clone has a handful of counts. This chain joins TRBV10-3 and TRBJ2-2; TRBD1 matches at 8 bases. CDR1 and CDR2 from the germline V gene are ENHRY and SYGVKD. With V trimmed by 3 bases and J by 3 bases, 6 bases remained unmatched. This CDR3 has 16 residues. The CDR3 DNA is TGTGCCATCAGTGACAGCAAACAGGGGGACACCGGGGAGCTGTTTTTT. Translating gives CAISDSKQGDTGELFF.

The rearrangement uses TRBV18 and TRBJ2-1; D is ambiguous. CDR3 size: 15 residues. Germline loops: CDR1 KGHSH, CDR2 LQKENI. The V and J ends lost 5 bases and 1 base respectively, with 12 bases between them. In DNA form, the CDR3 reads TGTGCCAGCTCAAAGTCAGAGCGTTCCTACAATGAGCAGTTCTTC. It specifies CASSKSERSYNEQFF.

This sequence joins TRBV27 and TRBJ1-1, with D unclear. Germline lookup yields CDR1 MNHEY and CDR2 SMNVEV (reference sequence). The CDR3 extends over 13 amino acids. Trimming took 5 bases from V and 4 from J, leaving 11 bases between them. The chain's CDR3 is CASSHGGVTEAFF. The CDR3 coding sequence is TGTGCCAGCAGTCATGGCGGGGTCACTGAAGCTTTCTTT.

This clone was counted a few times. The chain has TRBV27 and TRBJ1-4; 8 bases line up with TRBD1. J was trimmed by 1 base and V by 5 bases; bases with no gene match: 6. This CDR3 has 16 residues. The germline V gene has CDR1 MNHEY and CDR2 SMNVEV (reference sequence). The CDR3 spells CASSQTGVGTNEKLFF. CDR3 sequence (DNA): TGTGCCAGCAGTCAGACAGGGGTGGGAACTAATGAAAAACTGTTTTTT.